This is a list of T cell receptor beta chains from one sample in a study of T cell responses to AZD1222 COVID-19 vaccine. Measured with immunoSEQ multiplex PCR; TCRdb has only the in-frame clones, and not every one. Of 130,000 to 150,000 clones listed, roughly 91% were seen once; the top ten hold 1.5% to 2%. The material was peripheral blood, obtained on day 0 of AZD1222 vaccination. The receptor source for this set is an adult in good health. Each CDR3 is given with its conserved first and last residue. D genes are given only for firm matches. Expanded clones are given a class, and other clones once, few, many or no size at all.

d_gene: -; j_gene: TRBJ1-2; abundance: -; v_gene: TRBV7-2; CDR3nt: TGTGCCAGCAGCTATGCCGTACCGGCCGCCCTCTATGGCTACACCTTC; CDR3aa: CASSYAVPAALYGYTF
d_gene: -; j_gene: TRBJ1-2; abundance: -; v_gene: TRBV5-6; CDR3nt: TGTGCCAGCAGCTTGGCCAATGTGGCAGACTATGGCTACACCTTC; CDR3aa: CASSLANVADYGYTF
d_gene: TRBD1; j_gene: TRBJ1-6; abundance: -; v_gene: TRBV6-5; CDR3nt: TGTGCCAGCAGCCCGACAGGGTTAAATTCACCCCTCCACTTT; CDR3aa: CASSPTGLNSPLHF
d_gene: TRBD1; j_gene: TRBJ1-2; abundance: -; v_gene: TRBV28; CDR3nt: TGTGCCAGCAGTCAAGGACAGGGGCGAAACTATGGCTACACCTTC; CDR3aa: CASSQGQGRNYGYTF
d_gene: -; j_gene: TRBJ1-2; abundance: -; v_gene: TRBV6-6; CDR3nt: TGTGCCAGCAGCCCCGACAGCTCTGGCTACACCTTC; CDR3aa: CASSPDSSGYTF
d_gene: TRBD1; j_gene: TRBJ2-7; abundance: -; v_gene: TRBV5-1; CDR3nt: TGCGCCAGCAGCTTCACAGGGGGCTCCTACGAGCAGTACTTC; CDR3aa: CASSFTGGSYEQYF
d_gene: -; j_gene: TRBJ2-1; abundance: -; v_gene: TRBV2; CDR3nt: TGTGCCAGCAGTCGGACGGGCTACAATGAGCAGTTCTTC; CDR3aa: CASSRTGYNEQFF
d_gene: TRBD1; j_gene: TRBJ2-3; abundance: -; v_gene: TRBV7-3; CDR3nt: TGTGCCAGCAGCCCGGGACAGGGAGAAGATACGCAGTATTTT; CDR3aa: CASSPGQGEDTQYF
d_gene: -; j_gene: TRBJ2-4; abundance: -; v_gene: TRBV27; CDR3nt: TGTGCCAGCAGTCCAAGGGGTGACATTCAGTACTTC; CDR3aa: CASSPRGDIQYF
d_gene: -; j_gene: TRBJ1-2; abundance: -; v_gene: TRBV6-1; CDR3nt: TGTGCCAGCAGTGAAAGTATGGCAAGACCTTGGGGCTACACCTTC; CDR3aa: CASSESMARPWGYTF
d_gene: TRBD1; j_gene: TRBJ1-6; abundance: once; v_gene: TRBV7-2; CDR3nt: TGTGCCAGCAGCTATCGGACAGGGGCTAATTCACCCCTCCACTTT; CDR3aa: CASSYRTGANSPLHF
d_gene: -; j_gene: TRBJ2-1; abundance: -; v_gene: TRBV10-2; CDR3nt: TGCGCCAGCACGGCGGGACGCGGGAATGAGCAGTTCTTC; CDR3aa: CASTAGRGNEQFF
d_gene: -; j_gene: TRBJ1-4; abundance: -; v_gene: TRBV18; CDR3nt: TGTGCCAGCTCACTAGGCCCCTCAACTAATGAAAAACTGTTTTTT; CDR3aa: CASSLGPSTNEKLFF
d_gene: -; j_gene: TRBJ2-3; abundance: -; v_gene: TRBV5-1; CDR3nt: TGCGCCAGCAGCTCTCGCGGGGCAGGGGTTAGGGCAGATACGCAGTATTTT; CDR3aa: CASSSRGAGVRADTQYF
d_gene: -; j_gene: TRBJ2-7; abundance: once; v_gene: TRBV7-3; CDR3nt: TGTGCCAGCAGCTTAACGGCGGGACGGAACTACGAGCAGTACTTC; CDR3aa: CASSLTAGRNYEQYF
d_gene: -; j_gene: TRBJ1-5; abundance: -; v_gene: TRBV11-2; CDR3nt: TGTGCCAGCAGCTTAAACGCCCTCAATCAGCCCCAGCATTTT; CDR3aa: CASSLNALNQPQHF
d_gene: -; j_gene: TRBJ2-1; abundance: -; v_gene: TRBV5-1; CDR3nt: TGCGCCAGCAGCTGGAGGACAGCCCCTCCCTCCTACAATGAGCAGTTCTTC; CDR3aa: CASSWRTAPPSYNEQFF
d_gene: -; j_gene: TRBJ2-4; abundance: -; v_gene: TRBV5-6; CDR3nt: TGTGCCAGCAGCCCCCGTGGGCTGGGGAACATTCAGTACTTC; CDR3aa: CASSPRGLGNIQYF
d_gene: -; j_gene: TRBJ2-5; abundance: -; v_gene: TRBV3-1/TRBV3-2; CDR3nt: TGTGCCAGCAGCCAAATAGAGACCCAGTACTTC; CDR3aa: CASSQIETQYF
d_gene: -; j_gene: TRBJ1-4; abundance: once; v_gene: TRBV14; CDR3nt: TGTGCCAGCAGCTTTAACGTCTTCCCAAATGAAAAACTGTTTTTT; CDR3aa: CASSFNVFPNEKLFF
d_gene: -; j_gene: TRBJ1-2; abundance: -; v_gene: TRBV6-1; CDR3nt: TGTGCCAGCAGCTTCCTAGGCGTGGGGAACTATGGCTACACCTTC; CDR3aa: CASSFLGVGNYGYTF
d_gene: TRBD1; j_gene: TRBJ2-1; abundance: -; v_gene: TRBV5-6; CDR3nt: TGTGCCAGCAGCCCGGACAGGGTCCCCACCTACAATGAGCAGTTCTTC; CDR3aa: CASSPDRVPTYNEQFF
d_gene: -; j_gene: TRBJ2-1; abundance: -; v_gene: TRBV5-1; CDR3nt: TGCGCCAGCAGCTTGGCCAGGGCAGTATCCTACAATGAGCAGTTCTTC; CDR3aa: CASSLARAVSYNEQFF
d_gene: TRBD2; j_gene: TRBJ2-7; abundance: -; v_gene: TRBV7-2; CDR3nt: TGTGCCAGCAGCTTAGTGGGGACTAGCGGGGCGGGGGAGCAGTACTTC; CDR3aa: CASSLVGTSGAGEQYF
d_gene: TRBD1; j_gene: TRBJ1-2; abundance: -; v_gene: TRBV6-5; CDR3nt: TGTGCCAGCAGCCCGGGACAGAACTATGGCTACACCTTC; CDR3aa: CASSPGQNYGYTF
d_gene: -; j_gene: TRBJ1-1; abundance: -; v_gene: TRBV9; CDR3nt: TGTGCCAGCACCGCTCAGACAGCCATGAACACTGAAGCTTTCTTT; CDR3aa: CASTAQTAMNTEAFF
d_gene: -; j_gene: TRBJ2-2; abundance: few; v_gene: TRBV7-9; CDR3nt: TGTGCCAGCAGCTTAGTCCCACAGAACACCGGGGAGCTGTTTTTT; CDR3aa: CASSLVPQNTGELFF
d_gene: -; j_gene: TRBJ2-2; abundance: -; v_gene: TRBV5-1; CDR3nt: TGCGCCAGCAGCATCTTCTTTGGCACCGGGGAGCTGTTTTTT; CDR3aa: CASSIFFGTGELFF
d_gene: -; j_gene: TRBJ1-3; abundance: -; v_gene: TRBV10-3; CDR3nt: TGTGCCATCGGAACAGGGAAAGGGGGCTCTGGAAACACCATATATTTT; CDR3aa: CAIGTGKGGSGNTIYF
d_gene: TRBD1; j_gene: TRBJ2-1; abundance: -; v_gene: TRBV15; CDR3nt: TGTGCCACCAGCACGGACAGGGGAAAGGATGAGCAGTTCTTC; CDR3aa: CATSTDRGKDEQFF
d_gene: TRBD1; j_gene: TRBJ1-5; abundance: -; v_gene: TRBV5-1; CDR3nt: TGCGCCAGCAGCTTAACAGGGGGCGTGCAGCCCCAGCATTTT; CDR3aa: CASSLTGGVQPQHF
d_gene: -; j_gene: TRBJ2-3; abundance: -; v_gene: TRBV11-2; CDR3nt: TGTGCCAGCCGTTTCAGGGGAGGGGTCACAGATACGCAGTATTTT; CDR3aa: CASRFRGGVTDTQYF
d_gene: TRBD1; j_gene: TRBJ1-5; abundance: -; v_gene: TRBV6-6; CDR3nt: TGTGCCAGCAGTCCCACGGACAGGGGAGGTTATCAGCCCCAGCATTTT; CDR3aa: CASSPTDRGGYQPQHF
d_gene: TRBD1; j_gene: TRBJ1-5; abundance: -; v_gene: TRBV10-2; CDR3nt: TGCGCCAGCTCCGGGACAGGGTTTCAGCCCCAGCATTTT; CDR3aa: CASSGTGFQPQHF
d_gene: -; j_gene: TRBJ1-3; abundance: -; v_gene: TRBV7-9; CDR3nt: TGTGCCAGCAGAGGGAGCTCTGGAAACACCATATATTTT; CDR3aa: CASRGSSGNTIYF
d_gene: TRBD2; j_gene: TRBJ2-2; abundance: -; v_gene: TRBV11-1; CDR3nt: TGTGCCAGCAGCTTATTTAGCGGGACTGGGACCGGGGAGCTGTTTTTT; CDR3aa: CASSLFSGTGTGELFF
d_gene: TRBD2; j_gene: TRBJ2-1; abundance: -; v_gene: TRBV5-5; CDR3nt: TGTGCCAGCAGCCCCCCTCCGGGACTAAGGAATGAGCAGTTCTTC; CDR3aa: CASSPPPGLRNEQFF
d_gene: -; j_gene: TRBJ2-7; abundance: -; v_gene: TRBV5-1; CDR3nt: TGCGCCAGCAGCTTGGCAGGTACCCCTGAGCAGTACTTC; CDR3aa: CASSLAGTPEQYF
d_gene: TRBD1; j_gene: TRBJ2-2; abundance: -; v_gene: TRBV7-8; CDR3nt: TGTGCCAGCAGCTTAATGGGACAGACTAACACCGGGGAGCTGTTTTTT; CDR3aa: CASSLMGQTNTGELFF
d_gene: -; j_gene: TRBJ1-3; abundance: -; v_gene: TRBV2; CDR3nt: TGTGCCAGCAGCCTTGGTGGGTCTGGAAACACCATATATTTT; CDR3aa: CASSLGGSGNTIYF
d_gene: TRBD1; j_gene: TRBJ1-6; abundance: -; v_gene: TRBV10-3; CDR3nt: TGTGCCATCAGAGGACAGGGGGATTCACCCCTCCACTTT; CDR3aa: CAIRGQGDSPLHF
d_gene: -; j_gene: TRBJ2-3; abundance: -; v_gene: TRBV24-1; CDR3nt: TGTGCCACCAGTGATGGGCCAGATACGCAGTATTTT; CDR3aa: CATSDGPDTQYF
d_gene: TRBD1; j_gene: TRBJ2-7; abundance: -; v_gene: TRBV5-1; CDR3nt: TGCGCCAGCAGCTTGGAGGGACAGGGGGCCCACGAGCAGTACTTC; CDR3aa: CASSLEGQGAHEQYF
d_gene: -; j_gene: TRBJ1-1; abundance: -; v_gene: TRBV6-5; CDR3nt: TGTGCCAGCAGCACTCAGCCGGCGGTGAGCACTGAAGCTTTCTTT; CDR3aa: CASSTQPAVSTEAFF
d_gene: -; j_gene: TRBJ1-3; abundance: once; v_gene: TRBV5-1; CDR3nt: TGCGCCAGCAGCTTGGCCGGGGTCTTCGAAGGAAACACCATATATTTT; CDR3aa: CASSLAGVFEGNTIYF
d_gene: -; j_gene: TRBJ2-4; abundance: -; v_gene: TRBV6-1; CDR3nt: TGTGCCAGCAGTGAAGCCGCGGGACACGGGATCCTAGCCAAAAACATTCAGTACTTC; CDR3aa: CASSEAAGHGILAKNIQYF
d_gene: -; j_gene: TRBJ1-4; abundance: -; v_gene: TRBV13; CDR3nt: TGTGCCAGCAGCTTAGCCAGGGGTGGAGAAAAACTGTTTTTT; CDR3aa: CASSLARGGEKLFF
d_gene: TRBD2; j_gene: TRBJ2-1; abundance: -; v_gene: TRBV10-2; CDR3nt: TGCGCCAGCAGTGAACTAGCGGGAGAATGGGAGCAGTTCTTC; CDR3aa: CASSELAGEWEQFF
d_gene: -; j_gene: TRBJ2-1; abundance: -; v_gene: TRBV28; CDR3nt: TGTGCCAGCGTTACCGGGACGACGGTCAATGAGCAGTTCTTC; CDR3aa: CASVTGTTVNEQFF
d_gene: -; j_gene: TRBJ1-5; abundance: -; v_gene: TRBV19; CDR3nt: TGTGCCAGTAATAAAGTGGGCCAGGGTAATCAGCCCCAGCATTTT; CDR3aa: CASNKVGQGNQPQHF
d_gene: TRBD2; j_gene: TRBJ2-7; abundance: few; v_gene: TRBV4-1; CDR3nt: TGCGCCAGCAGCCTAGGATGGGCGGGAGCCTACGAGCAGTACTTC; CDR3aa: CASSLGWAGAYEQYF
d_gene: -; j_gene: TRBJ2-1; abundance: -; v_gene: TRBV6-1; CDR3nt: TGTGCCAGCAGTGAAGCCCGGGTCCTTAGGGACAATGAGCAGTTCTTC; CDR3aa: CASSEARVLRDNEQFF
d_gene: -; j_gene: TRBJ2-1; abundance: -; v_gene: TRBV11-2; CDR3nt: TGTGCCAGCAGCCCACTCAATGGGGGGGGCTATAACAATGAGCAGTTCTTC; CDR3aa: CASSPLNGGGYNNEQFF
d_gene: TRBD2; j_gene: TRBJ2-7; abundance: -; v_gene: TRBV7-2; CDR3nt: TGTGCCAGCAGCTTAGCCGGCGGGACTACATACGAGCAGTACTTC; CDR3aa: CASSLAGGTTYEQYF